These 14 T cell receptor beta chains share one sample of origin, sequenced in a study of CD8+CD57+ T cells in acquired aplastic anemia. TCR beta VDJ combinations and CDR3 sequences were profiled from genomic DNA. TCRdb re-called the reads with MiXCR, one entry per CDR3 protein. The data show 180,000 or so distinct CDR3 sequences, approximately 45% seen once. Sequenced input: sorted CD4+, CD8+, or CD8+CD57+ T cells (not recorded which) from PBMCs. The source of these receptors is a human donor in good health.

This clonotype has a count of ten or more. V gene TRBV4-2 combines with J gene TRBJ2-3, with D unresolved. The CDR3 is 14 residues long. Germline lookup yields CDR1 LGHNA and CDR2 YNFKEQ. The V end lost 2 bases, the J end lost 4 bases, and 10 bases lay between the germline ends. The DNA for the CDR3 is TGTGCCAGCAGCCAACGAACACCCGCAGATACGCAGTATTTT. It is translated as CASSQRTPADTQYF.

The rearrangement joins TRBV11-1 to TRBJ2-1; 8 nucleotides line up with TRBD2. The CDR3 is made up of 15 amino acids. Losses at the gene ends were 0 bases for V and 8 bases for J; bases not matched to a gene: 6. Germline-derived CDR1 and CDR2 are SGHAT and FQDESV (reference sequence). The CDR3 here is CASSLAGAGEYEQFF. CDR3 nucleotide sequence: TGTGCCAGCAGCTTAGCTGGAGCGGGAGAATATGAGCAGTTCTTC.

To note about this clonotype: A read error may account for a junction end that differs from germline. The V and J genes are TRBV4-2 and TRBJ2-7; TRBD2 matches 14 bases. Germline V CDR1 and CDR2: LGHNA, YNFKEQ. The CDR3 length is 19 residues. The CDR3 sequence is CASSQEGLAGGSSSHEQYF. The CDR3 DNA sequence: TGTGCCAGCAGCCAAGAAGGACTAGCGGGAGGAAGTAGCTCCCACGAGCAGTACTTC.

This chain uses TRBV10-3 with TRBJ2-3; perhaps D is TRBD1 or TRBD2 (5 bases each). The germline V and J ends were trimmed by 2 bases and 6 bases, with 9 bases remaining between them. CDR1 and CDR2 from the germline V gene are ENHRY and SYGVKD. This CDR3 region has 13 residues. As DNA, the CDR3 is TGTGCCATCAGTGAGATCGGGACCGATACGCAGTATTTT. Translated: CAISEIGTDTQYF.

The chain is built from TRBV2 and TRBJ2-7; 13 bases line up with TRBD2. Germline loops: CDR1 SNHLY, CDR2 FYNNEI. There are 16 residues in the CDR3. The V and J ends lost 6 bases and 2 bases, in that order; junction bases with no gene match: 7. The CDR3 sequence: CASRVGLAGNPYEQYF. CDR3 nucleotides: TGTGCCAGCAGGGTGGGACTAGCGGGAAACCCCTACGAGCAGTACTTC.

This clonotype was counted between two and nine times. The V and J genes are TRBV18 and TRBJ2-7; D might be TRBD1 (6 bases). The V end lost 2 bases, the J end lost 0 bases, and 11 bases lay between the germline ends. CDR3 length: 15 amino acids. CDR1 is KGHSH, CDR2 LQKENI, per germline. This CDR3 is CASSPGQGYSYEQYF. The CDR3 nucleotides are TGTGCCAGCTCACCAGGCCAGGGGTACTCCTACGAGCAGTACTTC.

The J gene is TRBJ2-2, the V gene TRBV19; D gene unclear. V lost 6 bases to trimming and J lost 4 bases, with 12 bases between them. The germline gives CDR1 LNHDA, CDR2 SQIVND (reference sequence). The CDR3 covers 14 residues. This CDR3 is CASSRNWATGELFF. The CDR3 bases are TGTGCCAGTAGCAGGAATTGGGCCACCGGGGAGCTGTTTTTT.

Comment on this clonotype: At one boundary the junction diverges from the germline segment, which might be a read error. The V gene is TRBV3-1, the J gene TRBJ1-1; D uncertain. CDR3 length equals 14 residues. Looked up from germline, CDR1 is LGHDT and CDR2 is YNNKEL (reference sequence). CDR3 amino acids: CVSSQRYSNTEAFF. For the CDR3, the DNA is TGTGTCAGCAGCCAAAGGTACAGTAACACTGAAGCTTTCTTT.

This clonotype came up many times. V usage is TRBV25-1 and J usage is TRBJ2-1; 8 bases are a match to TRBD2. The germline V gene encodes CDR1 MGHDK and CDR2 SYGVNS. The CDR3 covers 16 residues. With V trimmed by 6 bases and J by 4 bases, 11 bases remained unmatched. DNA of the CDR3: TGTGCCAGCAGAGCCTTTACTAGCGGACTGTACAATGAGCAGTTCTTC. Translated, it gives CASRAFTSGLYNEQFF. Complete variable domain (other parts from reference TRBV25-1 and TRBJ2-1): EADIYQTPRYLVIGTGKKITLECSQTMGHDKMYWYQQDPGMELHLIHYSYGVNSTEKGDLSSESTVSRIRTEHFPLTLESARPSHTSQYLCASRAFTSGLYNEQFFGPGTRLTVL.

CDR3 sequence reads: CSARSVPWADTQYF. The CDR3 DNA sequence: TGCAGTGCTAGGTCCGTCCCTTGGGCAGATACGCAGTATTTT. V gene TRBV20-1 combines with J gene TRBJ2-3; D gene uncertain. This CDR3 region has 14 residues. The germline CDR1 and CDR2 sequences are DFQATT and SNEGSKA (reference sequence). Trimming removed 3 bases at V and 4 bases at J, with 14 bases between.

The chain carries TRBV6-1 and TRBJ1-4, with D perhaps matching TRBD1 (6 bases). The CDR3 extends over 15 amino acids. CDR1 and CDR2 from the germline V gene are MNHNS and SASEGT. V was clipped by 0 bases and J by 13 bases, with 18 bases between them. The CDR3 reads CASSEAATPGGGLFF. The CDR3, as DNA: TGTGCCAGCAGTGAAGCGGCGACCCCCGGGGGCGGACTGTTTTTT.

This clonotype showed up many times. The CDR3 DNA sequence: TGCAGCGTGAGACAGACTTCAGACTACGAGCAGTACTTC. Its protein product is CSVRQTSDYEQYF. This chain joins TRBV29-1 and TRBJ2-7; D possibly corresponds to TRBD1 (5 bases). Germline V gives CDR1 SQVTM, CDR2 ANQGSEA. The CDR3 length is 13 residues. Trimming took off 6 bases at V and 3 bases at J, with 15 bases between the two ends.

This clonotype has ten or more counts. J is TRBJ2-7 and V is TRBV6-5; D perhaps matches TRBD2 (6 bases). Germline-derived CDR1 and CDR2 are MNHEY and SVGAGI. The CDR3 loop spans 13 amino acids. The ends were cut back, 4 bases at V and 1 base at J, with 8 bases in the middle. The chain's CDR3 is CASSSAGSYEQYF. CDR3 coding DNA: TGTGCCAGCAGTTCGGCGGGGTCCTACGAGCAGTACTTC.

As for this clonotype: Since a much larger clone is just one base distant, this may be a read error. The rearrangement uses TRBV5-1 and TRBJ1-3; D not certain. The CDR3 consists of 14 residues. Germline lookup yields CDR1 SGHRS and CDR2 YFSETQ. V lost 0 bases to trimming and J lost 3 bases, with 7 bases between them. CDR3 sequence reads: CASSLDLYGNTIYF. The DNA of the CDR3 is TGCGCCAGCAGCTTGGACCTCTATGGAAACACCATATATTTT.